What follows describes a single T cell receptor beta chain. Its target is not known. The data belong to a study of cytomegalovirus exposure and HLA in healthy donors. Regarding the study as a whole: Whilst most TCR sequences proved rare, a subset of public TCRs occurred across many donors.

This CDR3 region has 14 residues. Trimming left V 5 bases short and J 9 bases short, with 19 bases between. Germline CDR1 MNHEY, CDR2 SVGAGI. This PCR relied on a set of 60 Vbeta primers and 13 Jbeta primers. This table comes from immunoSEQ multiplex PCR, and its TCRdb copy is limited to in-frame clones, with some not included. The sample has around 100,000 clones; around 73% are singletons. Sequenced: PBMCs. The source of this sequence is a woman in her forties in good health and CMV-seronegative. The chain couples TRBV6-5 to TRBJ1-1, with a tentative D call TRBD1 (5 bases). The CDR3 region has the DNA TGTGCCAGCAGTATGGGGAGGGAGAGGGGCCAAGCTTTCTTT. The encoded protein is CASSMGRERGQAFF.